A selection of T cell receptor beta chains follows, all from one sample in a study of cytomegalovirus exposure and HLA in healthy donors. Clones were read by immunoSEQ multiplex PCR, and TCRdb kept only the in-frame ones, dropping some. The sample carries around 95,000 clones, 65% to 80% recorded once. The sequenced material came from PBMCs. These receptors originate from a man younger than 40 in good health and CMV-seropositive. The CDR3 runs from the conserved cysteine through the conserved F or W.

V	J	CDR3
TRBV4-2	TRBJ2-3	CASSQRLAGGTDTQYF
TRBV30	TRBJ1-6	CAWSGTGRNSPLHF
TRBV2	TRBJ2-5	CASEEVVGGGLETQYF
TRBV6-5	TRBJ2-2	CASSKRTDNTGELFF
TRBV9	TRBJ2-5	CASSVALGALGETQYF
TRBV9	TRBJ1-2	CASSVASDSLGYGYTF
TRBV7-9	TRBJ1-2	CASRIGAANYGYTF
TRBV4-2	TRBJ2-5	CASSQDMRGGDETQYF
TRBV5-5	TRBJ2-2	CASSNRQGGTGELFF
TRBV7-2	TRBJ1-5	CASSTRDGNQPQHF
TRBV5-6	TRBJ2-7	CASSLVSEQYF
TRBV4-1	TRBJ1-4	CASRPGQPNEKLFF
TRBV2	TRBJ2-3	CASNPAGTTSTDTQYF
TRBV5-1	TRBJ2-3	CASSPTGAADTQYF
TRBV28	TRBJ2-1	CASSSPRDGLNEQFF
TRBV14	TRBJ1-2	CASSQESVAGEYGYTF
TRBV10-3	TRBJ2-5	CAISSRQGPSQETQYF
TRBV7-9	TRBJ1-1	CSSSPGSGKGFF
TRBV29-1	TRBJ1-1	CSARDSLSAFF
TRBV2	TRBJ1-4	CASSGGRNEKLFF
TRBV19	TRBJ1-5	CASVKQGNQPQHF
TRBV5-1	TRBJ2-7	CASSQDSSYEQYF
TRBV12-5	TRBJ2-1	CASGSATSGNNEQFF
TRBV6-1	TRBJ2-4	CASSKTGGAYIQYF
TRBV7-9	TRBJ2-7	CASSTDSHTPYEQYF
TRBV14	TRBJ1-1	CASSPHRVPRNTEAFF
TRBV6-1	TRBJ1-3	CASSGTIGGNTIYF
TRBV19	TRBJ2-5	CASSVTVLETQYF
TRBV6-1	TRBJ1-2	CASSKTGANYGYTF
TRBV7-9	TRBJ1-2	CASSLGDTSIESNTF
TRBV5-6	TRBJ2-7	CASSWGGLEQYF
TRBV7-9	TRBJ1-1	CASSLAEFYPEAFF
TRBV29-1	TRBJ2-1	CSPRQVDYNEQFF
TRBV9	TRBJ1-4	CASSGQGTGNEKLFF
TRBV6-1	TRBJ2-7	CASSEQGLAAYEQYF
TRBV6-1	TRBJ1-1	CASSEQVPEAFF
TRBV28	TRBJ2-7	CASCRGGPPYEQYF
TRBV30	TRBJ2-1	CAWAPDTSYNEQFF
TRBV5-4	TRBJ2-5	CASSPTGGETQYF
TRBV7-9	TRBJ1-2	CASSPLRAFNYGYTF
TRBV15	TRBJ1-4	CATSRAGLGEKLFF
TRBV4-1	TRBJ2-7	CASSQVGTRGNEQYF
TRBV7-9	TRBJ1-2	CSSSRPGQGTGYTF
TRBV4-1	TRBJ2-7	CASSQDRGAYEQYF
TRBV6-5	TRBJ1-5	CASSYTDYSNQPQHF
TRBV6-6	TRBJ2-7	CASFGTSGYEQYF
TRBV11-2	TRBJ2-3	CASSLRGGRTDTQYF
TRBV11-2	TRBJ2-7	CASSLGQGASYEQYF
TRBV28	TRBJ2-1	CASRPTSGGYNEQFF
TRBV6-1	TRBJ2-7	CASRRGSYEQYF
TRBV6-5	TRBJ2-7	CASSYSRLIAEQYF
TRBV4-2	TRBJ1-4	CASSPGGSRSTNEKLFF
TRBV9	TRBJ1-5	CASSVEGGGQPQHF
TRBV11-3	TRBJ2-5	CASSLAGGPDLETQYF